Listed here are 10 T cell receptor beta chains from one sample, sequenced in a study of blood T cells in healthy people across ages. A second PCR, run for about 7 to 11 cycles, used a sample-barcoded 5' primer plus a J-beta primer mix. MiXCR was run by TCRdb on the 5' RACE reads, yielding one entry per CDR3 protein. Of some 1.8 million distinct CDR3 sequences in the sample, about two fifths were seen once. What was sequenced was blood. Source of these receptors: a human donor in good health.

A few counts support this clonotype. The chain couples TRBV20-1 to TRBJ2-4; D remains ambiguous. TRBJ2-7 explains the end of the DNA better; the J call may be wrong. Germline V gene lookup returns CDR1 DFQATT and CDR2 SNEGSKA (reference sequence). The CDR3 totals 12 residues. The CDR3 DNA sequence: TGCAGTGCCCCGGGCAATTACTACGAGCAGTACTTC. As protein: CSAPGNYYEQYF.

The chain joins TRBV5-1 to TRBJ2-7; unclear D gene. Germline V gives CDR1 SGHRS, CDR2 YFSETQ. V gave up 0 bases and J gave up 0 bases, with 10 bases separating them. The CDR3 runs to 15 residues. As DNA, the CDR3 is TGCGCCAGCAGCTTGGAAGTCCCGAGCTCCTACGAGCAGTACTTC. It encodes CASSLEVPSSYEQYF.

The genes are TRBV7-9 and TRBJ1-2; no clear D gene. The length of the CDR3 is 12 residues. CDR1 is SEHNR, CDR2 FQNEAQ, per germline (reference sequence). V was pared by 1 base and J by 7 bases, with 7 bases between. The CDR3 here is CASSLERAGYTF. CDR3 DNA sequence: TGTGCCAGCAGCTTAGAACGGGCTGGCTACACCTTC.

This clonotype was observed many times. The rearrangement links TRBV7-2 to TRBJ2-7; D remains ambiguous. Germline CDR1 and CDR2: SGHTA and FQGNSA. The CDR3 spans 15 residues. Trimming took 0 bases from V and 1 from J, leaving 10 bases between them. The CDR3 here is CASSLASAGSYEQYF. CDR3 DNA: TGTGCCAGCAGCTTAGCGTCGGCAGGATCCTACGAGCAGTACTTC.

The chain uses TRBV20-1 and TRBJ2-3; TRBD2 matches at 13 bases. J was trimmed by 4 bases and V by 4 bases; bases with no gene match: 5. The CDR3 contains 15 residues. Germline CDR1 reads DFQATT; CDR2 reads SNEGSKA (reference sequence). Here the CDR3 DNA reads TGCAGTGCTACAGGGACTAGCGGGGCTTCAGATACGCAGTATTTT. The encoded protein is CSATGTSGASDTQYF.

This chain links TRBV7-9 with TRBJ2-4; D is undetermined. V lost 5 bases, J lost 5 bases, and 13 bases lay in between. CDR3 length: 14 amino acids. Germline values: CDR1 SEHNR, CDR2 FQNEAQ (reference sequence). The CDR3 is CASSLQRPQNIQYF. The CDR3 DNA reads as TGTGCCAGCAGCCTCCAGCGCCCCCAAAACATTCAGTACTTC.

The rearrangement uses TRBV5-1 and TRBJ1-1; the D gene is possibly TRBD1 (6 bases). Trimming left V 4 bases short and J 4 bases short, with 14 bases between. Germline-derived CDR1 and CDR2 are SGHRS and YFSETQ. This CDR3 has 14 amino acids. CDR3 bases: TGCGCCAGCAGCCCCCAGGGGTCACGCACTGAAGCTTTCTTT. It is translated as CASSPQGSRTEAFF.

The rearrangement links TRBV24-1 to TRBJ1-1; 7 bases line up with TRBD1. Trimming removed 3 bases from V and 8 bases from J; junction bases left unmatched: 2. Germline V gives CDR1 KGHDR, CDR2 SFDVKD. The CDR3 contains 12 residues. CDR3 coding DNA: TGTGCCACCAGTGATGGGACAGCCGAAGCTTTCTTT. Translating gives CATSDGTAEAFF.

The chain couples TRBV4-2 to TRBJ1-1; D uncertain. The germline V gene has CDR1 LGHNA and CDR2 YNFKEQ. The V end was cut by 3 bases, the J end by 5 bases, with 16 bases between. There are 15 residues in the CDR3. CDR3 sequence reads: CASSQVDARRTEAFF. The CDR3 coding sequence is TGTGCCAGCAGCCAGGTGGACGCCAGAAGGACTGAAGCTTTCTTT.

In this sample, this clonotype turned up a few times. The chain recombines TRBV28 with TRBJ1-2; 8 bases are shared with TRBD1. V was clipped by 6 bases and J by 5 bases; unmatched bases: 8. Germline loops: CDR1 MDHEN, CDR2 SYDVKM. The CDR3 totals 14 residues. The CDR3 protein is CASRLPGQVYGYTF. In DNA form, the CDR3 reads TGTGCCAGCAGGCTACCGGGACAGGTATATGGCTACACCTTC.